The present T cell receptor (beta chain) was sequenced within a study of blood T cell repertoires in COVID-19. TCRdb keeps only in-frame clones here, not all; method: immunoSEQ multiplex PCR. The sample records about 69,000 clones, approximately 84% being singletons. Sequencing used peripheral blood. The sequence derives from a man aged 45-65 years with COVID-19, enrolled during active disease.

The CDR3 is CASSPKGANGYTF. CDR3 bases: TGTGCCAGCTCACCAAAAGGGGCGAATGGCTACACCTTC. The chain links TRBV18 to TRBJ1-2; D perhaps matches TRBD1 (5 bases). Germline CDR1 and CDR2: KGHSH and LQKENI. V lost 2 bases, J lost 6 bases, and 10 bases lay in between. This CDR3 is 13 amino acids long.